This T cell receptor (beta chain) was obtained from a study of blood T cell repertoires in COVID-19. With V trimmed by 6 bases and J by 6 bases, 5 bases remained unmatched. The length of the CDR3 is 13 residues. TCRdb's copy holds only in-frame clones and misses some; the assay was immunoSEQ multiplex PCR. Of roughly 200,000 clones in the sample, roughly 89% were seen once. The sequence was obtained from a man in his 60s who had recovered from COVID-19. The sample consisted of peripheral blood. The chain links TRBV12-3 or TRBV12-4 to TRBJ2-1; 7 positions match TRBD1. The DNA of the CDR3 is TGTGCCAGCAGGGGGGACAGTTCCAATGAGCAGTTCTTC. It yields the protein CASRGDSSNEQFF.